This T cell receptor beta chain was identified during a study of T cells after yellow fever vaccination (dated by TCRdb to between 2018 and 2020). At the level of the whole study: Memory subsets (EM, EMRA, CM and Tscm) were sorted on a BD FACS Aria III using CD3, CD45RA, CCR7 and CD95 staining. The SMART-Seq v4 Ultra Low Input RNA kit was used to prepare libraries from fractions with low cell numbers. To track T-cell clones before and after primary and booster YFV17D yellow fever vaccination, bulk TCR alpha and beta repertoires were sequenced longitudinally. Two healthy male donors made up the cohort, one aged 18 to 29 years and the other aged 30 to 39 years. Bulk PBMC replicates and cell subsets were isolated from blood drawn at multiple timepoints before and after both primary and secondary immunization. Memory subsets were sorted on days 0, 15 and 45 and at 18 months following primary vaccination, and on days 0, 15 and 45 following the 30-year booster. Results the study describes overall, beyond this receptor: Because abundant contaminating clonotypes from the bulk population could be contained in FACS-sorted repertoires, computational filtering was required. A small share of clonotypes was detected in both CD4 and CD8 compartments, with the overlap likely arising from convergent recombination. After the booster, most clones that had expanded after primary vaccination were detected again (approximately 97% of CD4 and more than 85% of CD8), suggesting broad maintenance of memory. Compared with the primary T-cell response, the secondary T-cell response was weaker but faster, peaking on day 5 rather than day 15. Because the study included only a couple of donors, the extent to which the findings can be generalized is limited. In the sorted memory subsets on day 0, nearly all vaccine-responding clonotypes were below the level of detection.

Instrument on record: Illumina NovaSeq 6000. TCR cDNA was synthesized by 5'RACE template switching, which introduced a universal primer site and unique molecular identifiers. Priming of cDNA synthesis was performed from both the TCR alpha and TCR beta constant segments. Library amplification used two PCR steps, and the second PCR step added sample barcodes and sequencing adapters. Sequencing of libraries was performed on Illumina HiSeq 2500 (2x100 bp) or NovaSeq (2x150 bp). Per the source publication's procedure: MIGEC was used to demultiplex reads and collapse the reads into UMI consensus sequences, and MiXCR was used for V(D)J alignment. Using edgeR on replicate PBMC samples, clonotypes were called vaccine-responding if FDR was below 0.01 and the log2 fold change was above 5 up to day 15. Each bulk clonotype received a CD4 or CD8 identity based on whether the sequenced CD4 or CD8 repertoire contained that clonotype at higher abundance. Clonotype frequencies in memory subsets were weighted by FACS-sorted cell numbers to estimate each clone's distribution across memory phenotypes. TCRdb redid the processing of the public reads, applying fastp at Q25 and MiXCR, and retained in-frame beta chains. Every entry covers one CDR3 protein and lists the most common genes and DNA from its rows. The V and J calls were determined by TCRdb, not by the authors. The sample records 13,000 to 15,000 distinct CDR3 sequences, roughly 7.2% of which are singletons. Of the sample, 1.5% to 2% is held by the ten largest clones.

The treatment or condition label on this specimen signifies: live attenuated yellow fever vaccine strain. A standard Ficoll-Paque protocol was used to isolate PBMCs from peripheral blood. The RNeasy Micro Kit was used to extract RNA from sorted memory subsets. Trimming removed 0 bases from V and 4 bases from J; the gene matches leave 4 bases unexplained. CDR1 is given as SGHTA and CDR2 as FQGTGA, both from the germline V gene. Measured from the cysteine to the phenylalanine, the CDR3 is 16 residues long. Just the 48-base CDR3 DNA is kept, in frame starting at base 1. This clonotype was seen repeatedly, ten times or more. No base-level quality is on record; no much larger clone is a single base apart.

The specimen comprised PBMCs, either bulk or a sorted T-cell subset (CD4+, CD8+, memory, or dextramer-sorted; not recorded which), sampled on the day of the yellow fever booster vaccination. Here the chain combines TRBV7-3 and TRBJ1-3; 9 central bases correspond to TRBD1. The receptor was derived from a man aged 18-30 years who received the YFV17D yellow fever vaccine. The CDR3 protein sequence reads: CASSLTGTGTGNTIYF. In nucleotides, the sequence is TGTGCCAGCAGCTTAACCGGGACAGGGACAGGAAACACCATATATTTT.